What follows is one T cell receptor beta chain and its context. Its antigen is currently unknown. Assay: immunoSEQ multiplex PCR; the TCRdb copy retains only in-frame clones and omits some. This sample carries some 10,000 clones, around 81% of them seen once, and the ten largest clones take 8.8%. Germline CDR1 is SEHNR and CDR2 is FQNEAQ (reference sequence). The V end was cut by 5 bases, the J end by 2 bases, with 19 bases between. The CDR3 length is 18 residues. These data belong to a study of early stage breast cancer tumors. The study, taken as a whole, reports: Tumors had roughly 2.5-fold higher T cell density and higher clonality than adjacent normal breast tissue.

Sample: normal breast tissue next to the tumor. This clonotype was obtained from a person in their 40s with breast cancer. The rearrangement uses TRBV7-9 and TRBJ2-6; a weak D match, TRBD2 (6 bases). The CDR3 sequence is CASSPRGSLATGANVLTF. The CDR3 nucleotides are TGTGCCAGCAGCCCCCGGGGGAGTTTAGCAACTGGGGCCAACGTCCTGACTTTC.